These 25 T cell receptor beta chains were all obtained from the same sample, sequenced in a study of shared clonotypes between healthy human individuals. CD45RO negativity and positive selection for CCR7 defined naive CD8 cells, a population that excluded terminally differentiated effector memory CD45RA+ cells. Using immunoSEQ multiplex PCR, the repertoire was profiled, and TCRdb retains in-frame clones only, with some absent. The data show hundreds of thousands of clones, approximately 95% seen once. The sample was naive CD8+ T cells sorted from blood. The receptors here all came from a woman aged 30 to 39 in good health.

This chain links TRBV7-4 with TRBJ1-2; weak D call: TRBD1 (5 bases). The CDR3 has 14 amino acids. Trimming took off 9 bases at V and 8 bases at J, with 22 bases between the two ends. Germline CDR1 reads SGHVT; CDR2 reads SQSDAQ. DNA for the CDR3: TGTGCCAGTCCCCGGGGGTTCCCCAGAGGAGGCTACACCTTC. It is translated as CASPRGFPRGGYTF.

The chain's CDR3 is CASSYDGANVLTF. Written as DNA, the CDR3 is TGTGCCAGCAGCTATGATGGGGCCAACGTCCTGACTTTC. V is TRBV27 and J is TRBJ2-6, with D hard to call. CDR3 size: 13 residues. V was pared by 6 bases and J by 3 bases, with 6 bases between. The germline CDR1 and CDR2 sequences are MNHEY and SMNVEV (reference sequence).

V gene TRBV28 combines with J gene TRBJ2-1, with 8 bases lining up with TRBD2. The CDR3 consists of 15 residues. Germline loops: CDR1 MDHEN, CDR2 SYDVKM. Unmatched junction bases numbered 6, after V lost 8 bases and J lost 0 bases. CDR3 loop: CASSSGWSSYNEQFF. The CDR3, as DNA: TGTGCCAGCTCTAGCGGGTGGAGCTCCTACAATGAGCAGTTCTTC.

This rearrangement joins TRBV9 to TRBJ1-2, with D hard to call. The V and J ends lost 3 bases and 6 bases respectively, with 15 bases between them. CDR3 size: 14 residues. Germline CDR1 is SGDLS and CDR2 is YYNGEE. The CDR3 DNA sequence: TGTGCCAGCAGCGCCCCACGGCGGGTTGATGGCTACACCTTC. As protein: CASSAPRRVDGYTF.

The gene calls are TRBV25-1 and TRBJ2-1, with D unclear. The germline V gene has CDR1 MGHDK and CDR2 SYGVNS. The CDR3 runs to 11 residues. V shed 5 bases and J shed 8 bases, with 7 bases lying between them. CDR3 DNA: TGTGCCAGCAGTCCAGGATATGAGCAGTTCTTC. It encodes CASSPGYEQFF.

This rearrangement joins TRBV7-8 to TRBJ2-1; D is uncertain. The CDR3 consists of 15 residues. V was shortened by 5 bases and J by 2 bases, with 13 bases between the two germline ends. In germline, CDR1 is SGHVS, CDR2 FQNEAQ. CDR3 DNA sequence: TGTGCCAGCAGCAAAAACATTTACGCCTACAATGAGCAGTTCTTC. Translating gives CASSKNIYAYNEQFF. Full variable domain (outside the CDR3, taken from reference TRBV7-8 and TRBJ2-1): GAGVSQSPRYKVAKRGQDVALRCDPISGHVSLFWYQQALGQGPEFLTYFQNEAQLDKSGLPSDRFFAERPEGSVSTLKIQRTQQEDSAVYLCASSKNIYAYNEQFFGPGTRLTVL.

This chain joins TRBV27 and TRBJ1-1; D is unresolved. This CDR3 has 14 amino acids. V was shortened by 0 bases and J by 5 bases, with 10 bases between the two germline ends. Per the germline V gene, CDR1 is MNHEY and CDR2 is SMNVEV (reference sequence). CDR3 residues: CASSLSNSLTEAFF. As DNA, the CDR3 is TGTGCCAGCAGTTTATCAAACAGTTTAACTGAAGCTTTCTTT.

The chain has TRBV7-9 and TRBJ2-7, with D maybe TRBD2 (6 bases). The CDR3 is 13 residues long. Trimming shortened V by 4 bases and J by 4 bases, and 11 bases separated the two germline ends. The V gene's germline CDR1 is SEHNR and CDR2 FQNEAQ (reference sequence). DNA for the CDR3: TGTGCCAGCAGCTCGGACTACGGATACGAGCAGTACTTC. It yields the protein CASSSDYGYEQYF.

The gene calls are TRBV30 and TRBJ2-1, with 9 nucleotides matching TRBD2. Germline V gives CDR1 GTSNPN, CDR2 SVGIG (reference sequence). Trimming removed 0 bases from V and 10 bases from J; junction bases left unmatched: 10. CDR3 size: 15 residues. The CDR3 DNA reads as TGTGCCTGGAGTGTTGGTCTAGCGGGATCTTGGGAGCAGTTCTTC. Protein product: CAWSVGLAGSWEQFF.

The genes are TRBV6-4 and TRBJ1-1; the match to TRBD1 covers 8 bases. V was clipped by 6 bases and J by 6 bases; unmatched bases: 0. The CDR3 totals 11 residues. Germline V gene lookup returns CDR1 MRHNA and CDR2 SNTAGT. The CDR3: CASRQGAEAFF. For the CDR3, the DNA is TGTGCCAGCAGACAGGGGGCTGAAGCTTTCTTT.

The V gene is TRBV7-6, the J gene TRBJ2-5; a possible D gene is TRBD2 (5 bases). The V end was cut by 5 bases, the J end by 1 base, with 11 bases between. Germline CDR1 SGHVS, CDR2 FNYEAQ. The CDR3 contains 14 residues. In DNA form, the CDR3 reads TGTGCCAGCAGCGAGGCGGGCACCCAAGAGACCCAGTACTTC. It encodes CASSEAGTQETQYF.

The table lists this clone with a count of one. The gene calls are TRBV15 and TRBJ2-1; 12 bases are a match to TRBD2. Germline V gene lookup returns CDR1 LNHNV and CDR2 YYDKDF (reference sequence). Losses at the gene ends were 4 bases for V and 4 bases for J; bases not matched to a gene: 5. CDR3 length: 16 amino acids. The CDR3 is CATSTRTSGIYNEQFF. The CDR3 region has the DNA TGTGCCACCAGCACCCGGACTAGCGGGATATACAATGAGCAGTTCTTC.

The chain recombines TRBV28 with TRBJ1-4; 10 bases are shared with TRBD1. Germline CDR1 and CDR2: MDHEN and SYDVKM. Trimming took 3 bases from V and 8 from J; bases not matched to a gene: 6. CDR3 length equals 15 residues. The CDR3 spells CASSFWGQGNEKLFF. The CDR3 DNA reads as TGTGCCAGCAGTTTTTGGGGACAGGGGAACGAAAAACTGTTTTTT. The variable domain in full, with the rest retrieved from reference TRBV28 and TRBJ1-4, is DVKVTQSSRYLVKRTGEKVFLECVQDMDHENMFWYRQDPGLGLRLIYFSYDVKMKEKGDIPEGYSVSREKKERFSLILESASTNQTSMYLCASSFWGQGNEKLFFGSGTQLSVL.

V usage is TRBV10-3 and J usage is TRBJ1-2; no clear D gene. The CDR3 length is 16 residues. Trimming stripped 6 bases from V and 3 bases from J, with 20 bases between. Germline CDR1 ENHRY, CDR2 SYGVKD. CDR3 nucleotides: TGTGCCATCAGCCGATATTATTTGCTCATCGACTATGGCTACACCTTC. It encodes CAISRYYLLIDYGYTF.

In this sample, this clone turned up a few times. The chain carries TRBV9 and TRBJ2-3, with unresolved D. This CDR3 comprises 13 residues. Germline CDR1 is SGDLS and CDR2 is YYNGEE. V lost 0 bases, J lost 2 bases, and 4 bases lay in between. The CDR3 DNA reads TGTGCCAGCAGCGTAGGATCCACAGATACGCAGTATTTT. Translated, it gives CASSVGSTDTQYF.

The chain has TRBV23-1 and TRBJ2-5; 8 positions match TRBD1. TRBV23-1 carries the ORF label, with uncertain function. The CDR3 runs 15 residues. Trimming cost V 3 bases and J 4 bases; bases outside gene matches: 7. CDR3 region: CASSQRTGMGETQYF. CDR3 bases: TGCGCCAGCAGTCAGCGGACAGGGATGGGAGAGACCCAGTACTTC.

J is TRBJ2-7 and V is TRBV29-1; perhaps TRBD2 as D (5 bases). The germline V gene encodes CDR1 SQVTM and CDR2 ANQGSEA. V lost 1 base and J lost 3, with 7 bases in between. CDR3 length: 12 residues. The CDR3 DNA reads TGCAGCGTTGAAGCTAGCAGCTACGAGCAGTACTTC. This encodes CSVEASSYEQYF.

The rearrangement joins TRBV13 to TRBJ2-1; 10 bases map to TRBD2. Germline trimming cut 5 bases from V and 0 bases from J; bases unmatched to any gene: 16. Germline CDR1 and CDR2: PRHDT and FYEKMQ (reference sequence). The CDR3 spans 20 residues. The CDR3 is CASSDTGTSAPISSYNEQFF. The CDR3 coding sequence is TGTGCCAGCAGCGATACCGGGACTAGCGCTCCTATTAGCTCCTACAATGAGCAGTTCTTC. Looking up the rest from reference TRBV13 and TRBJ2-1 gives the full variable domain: AAGVIQSPRHLIKEKRETATLKCYPIPRHDTVYWYQQGPGQDPQFLISFYEKMQSDKGSIPDRFSAQQFSDYHSELNMSSLELGDSALYFCASSDTGTSAPISSYNEQFFGPGTRLTVL.

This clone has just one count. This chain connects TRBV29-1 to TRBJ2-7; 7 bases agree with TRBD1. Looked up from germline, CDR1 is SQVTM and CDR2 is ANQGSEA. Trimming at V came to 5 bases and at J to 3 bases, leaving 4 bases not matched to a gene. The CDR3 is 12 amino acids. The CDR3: CSVRDSHYEQYF. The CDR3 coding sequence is TGCAGCGTTCGGGACAGTCACTACGAGCAGTACTTC.

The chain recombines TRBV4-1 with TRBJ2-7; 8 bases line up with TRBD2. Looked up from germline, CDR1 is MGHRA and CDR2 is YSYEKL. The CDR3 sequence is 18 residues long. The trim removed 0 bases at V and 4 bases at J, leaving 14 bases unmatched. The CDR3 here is CASSQDANSGIPSYEQYF. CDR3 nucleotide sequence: TGCGCCAGCAGCCAAGATGCGAATAGCGGGATACCCTCTTACGAGCAGTACTTC.

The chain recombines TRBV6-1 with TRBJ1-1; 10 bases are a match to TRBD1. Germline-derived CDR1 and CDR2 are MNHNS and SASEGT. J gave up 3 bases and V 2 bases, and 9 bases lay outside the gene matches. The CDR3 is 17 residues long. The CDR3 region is CASSESPTGGLDTEAFF. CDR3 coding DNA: TGTGCCAGCAGTGAATCTCCGACAGGGGGCTTGGACACTGAAGCTTTCTTT.

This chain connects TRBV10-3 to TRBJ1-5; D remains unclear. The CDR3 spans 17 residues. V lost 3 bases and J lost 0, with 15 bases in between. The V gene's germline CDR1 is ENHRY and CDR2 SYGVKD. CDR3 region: CAISDEGAQYSNQPQHF. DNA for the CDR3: TGTGCCATCAGTGACGAGGGAGCCCAATATAGCAATCAGCCCCAGCATTTT.

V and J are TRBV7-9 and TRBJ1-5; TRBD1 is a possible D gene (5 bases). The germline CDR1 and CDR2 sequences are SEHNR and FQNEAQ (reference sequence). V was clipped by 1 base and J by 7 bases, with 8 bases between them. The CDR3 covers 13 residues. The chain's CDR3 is CASSLERDQPQHF. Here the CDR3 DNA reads TGTGCCAGCAGCTTAGAACGGGACCAGCCCCAGCATTTT.

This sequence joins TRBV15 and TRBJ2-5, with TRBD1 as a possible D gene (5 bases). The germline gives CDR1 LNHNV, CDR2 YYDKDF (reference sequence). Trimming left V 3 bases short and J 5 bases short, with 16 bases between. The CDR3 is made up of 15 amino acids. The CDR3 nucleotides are TGTGCCACCAGCAGTGTTGGGGCCCTCGGGGAGACCCAGTACTTC. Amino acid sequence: CATSSVGALGETQYF.

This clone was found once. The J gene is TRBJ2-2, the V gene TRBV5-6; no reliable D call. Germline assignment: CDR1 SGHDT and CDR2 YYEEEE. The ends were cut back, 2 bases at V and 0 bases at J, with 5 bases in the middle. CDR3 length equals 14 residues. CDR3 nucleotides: TGTGCCAGCAGCTTTACTACGAACACCGGGGAGCTGTTTTTT. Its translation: CASSFTTNTGELFF. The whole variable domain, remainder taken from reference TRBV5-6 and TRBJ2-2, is DAGVTQSPTHLIKTRGQQVTLRCSPKSGHDTVSWYQQALGQGPQFIFQYYEEEERQRGNFPDRFSGHQFPNYSSELNVNALLLGDSALYLCASSFTTNTGELFFGEGSRLTVL.